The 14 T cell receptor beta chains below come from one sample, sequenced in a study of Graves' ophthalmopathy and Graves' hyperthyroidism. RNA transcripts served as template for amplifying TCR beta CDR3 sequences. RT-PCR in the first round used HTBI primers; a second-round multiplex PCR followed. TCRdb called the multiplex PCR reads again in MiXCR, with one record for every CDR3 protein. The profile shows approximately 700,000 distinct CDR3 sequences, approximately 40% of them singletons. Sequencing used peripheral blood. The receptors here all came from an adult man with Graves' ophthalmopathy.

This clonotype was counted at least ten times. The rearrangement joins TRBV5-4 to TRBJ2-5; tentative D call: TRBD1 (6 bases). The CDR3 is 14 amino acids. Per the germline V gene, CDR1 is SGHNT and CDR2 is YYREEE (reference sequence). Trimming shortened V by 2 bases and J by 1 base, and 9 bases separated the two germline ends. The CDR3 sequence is CASSLRTAQETQYF. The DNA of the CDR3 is TGTGCCAGCAGCTTACGGACAGCCCAAGAGACCCAGTACTTC.

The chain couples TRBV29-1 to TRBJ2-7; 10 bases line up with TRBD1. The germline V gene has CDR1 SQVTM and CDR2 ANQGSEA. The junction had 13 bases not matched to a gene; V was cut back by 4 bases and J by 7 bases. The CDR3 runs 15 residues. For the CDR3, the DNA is TGCAGCGTTGTGACCGGACAGGGGGTGGCGAGTGAGCAGTACTTC. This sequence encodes CSVVTGQGVASEQYF.

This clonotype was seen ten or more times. The CDR3: CASSEFGSNEKLFF. The CDR3 DNA is TGTGCCAGCAGTGAATTTGGCAGCAATGAAAAACTGTTTTTT. The J gene is TRBJ1-4, the V gene TRBV25-1; D uncertain. Trimming pared 1 base from V and 5 bases from J, leaving 8 bases between. Germline lookup yields CDR1 MGHDK and CDR2 SYGVNS. The CDR3 loop spans 14 amino acids.

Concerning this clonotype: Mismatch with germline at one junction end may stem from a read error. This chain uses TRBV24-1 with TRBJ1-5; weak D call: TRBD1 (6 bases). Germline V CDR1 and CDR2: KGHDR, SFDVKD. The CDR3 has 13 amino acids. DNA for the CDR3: TGTGCCAGCAGTTTTGAGGGGGGTCAGCCCCAGCATTTT. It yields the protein CASSFEGGQPQHF.

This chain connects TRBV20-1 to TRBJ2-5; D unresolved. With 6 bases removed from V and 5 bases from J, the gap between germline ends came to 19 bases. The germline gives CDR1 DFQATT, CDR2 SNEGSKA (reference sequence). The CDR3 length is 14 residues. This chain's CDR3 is CSAVTLVFHETQYF. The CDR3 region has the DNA TGCAGTGCGGTGACGCTAGTTTTCCACGAGACCCAGTACTTC.

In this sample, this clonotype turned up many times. Written as DNA, the CDR3 is TGTGCCAGCAGCTTATTCCTCGGGACAGGGGGCGAGCAGTACTTC. Translating it yields CASSLFLGTGGEQYF. The gene calls are TRBV7-2 and TRBJ2-7; 11 bases line up with TRBD1. Per the germline V gene, CDR1 is SGHTA and CDR2 is FQGNSA. The CDR3 runs to 15 residues. J lost 6 bases, V lost 2 bases, and 6 bases had no gene match.

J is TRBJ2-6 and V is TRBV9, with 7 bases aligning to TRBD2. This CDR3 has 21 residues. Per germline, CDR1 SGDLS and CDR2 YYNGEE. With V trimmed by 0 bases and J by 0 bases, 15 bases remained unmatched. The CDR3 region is CASSVDPSGLAIFSGANVLTF. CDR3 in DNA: TGTGCCAGCAGCGTAGATCCTAGCGGTCTTGCGATCTTCTCTGGGGCCAACGTCCTGACTTTC.

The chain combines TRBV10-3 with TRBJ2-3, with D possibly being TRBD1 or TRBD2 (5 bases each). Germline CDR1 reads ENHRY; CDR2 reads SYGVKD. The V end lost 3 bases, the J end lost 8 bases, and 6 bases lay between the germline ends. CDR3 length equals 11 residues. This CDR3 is CAISEGTTQYF. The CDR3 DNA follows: TGTGCCATCAGTGAAGGGACTACGCAGTATTTT.

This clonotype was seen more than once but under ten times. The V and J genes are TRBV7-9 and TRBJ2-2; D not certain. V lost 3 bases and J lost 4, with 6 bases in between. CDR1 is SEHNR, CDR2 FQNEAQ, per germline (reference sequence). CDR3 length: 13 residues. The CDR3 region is CASSFRFTGELFF. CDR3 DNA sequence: TGTGCCAGCAGCTTCAGATTCACCGGGGAGCTGTTTTTT.

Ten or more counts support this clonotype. The CDR3 DNA is TGTGCCAGTAGTACGGGACAGCTCCAAGAGACCCAGTACTTC. Its translation: CASSTGQLQETQYF. The chain couples TRBV19 to TRBJ2-5; 7 bases align to TRBD1. Trimming took 4 bases from V and 1 from J; bases not matched to a gene: 3. Germline loops: CDR1 LNHDA, CDR2 SQIVND (reference sequence). This CDR3 is built from 14 residues.

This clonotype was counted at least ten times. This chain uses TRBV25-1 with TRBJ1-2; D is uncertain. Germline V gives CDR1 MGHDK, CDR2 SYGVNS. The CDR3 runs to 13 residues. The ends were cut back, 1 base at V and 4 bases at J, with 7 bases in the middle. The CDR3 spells CASSEFSSYGYTF. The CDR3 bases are TGTGCCAGCAGTGAATTTAGTAGCTATGGCTACACCTTC.

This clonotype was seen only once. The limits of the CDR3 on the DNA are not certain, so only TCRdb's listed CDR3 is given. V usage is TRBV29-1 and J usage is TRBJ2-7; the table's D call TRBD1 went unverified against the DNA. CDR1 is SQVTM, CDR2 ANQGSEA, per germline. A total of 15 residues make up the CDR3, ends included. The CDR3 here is CSVEGWGQGAYEQHF.

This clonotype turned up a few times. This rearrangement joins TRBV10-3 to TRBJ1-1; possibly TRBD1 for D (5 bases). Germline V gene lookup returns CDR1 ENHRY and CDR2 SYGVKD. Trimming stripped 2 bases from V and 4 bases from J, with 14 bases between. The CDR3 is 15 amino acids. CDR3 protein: CAISEAMSGITEAFF. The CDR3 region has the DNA TGTGCCATCAGTGAGGCAATGTCAGGGATCACTGAAGCTTTCTTT.

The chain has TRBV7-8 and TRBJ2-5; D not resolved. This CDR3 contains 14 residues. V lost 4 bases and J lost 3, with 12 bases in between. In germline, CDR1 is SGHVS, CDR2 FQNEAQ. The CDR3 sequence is CASSSDQSKETQYF. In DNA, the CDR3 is TGTGCCAGCAGCTCGGACCAATCGAAAGAGACCCAGTACTTC.